The rows below give T cell receptor beta chains drawn from one sample of a study of blood T cell repertoires in COVID-19. Method: immunoSEQ multiplex PCR; TCRdb's copy keeps in-frame clones and lacks some. The table shows 300,000 to 500,000 clones, with more than 75% occurring only once. Sequencing was done on a sample of PBMCs or T cells enriched from blood (not recorded which). These receptors were taken from a woman aged 25 to 39 with acute COVID-19. Each CDR3 is given with its conserved first and last residue. Fields, in order: D gene, V gene, J gene, clone size, CDR3 protein, CDR3 DNA. D genes are given only for firm matches. Size is stated for part of the rows, as once, few or many counts, or as a class when the clone is expanded.

-	TRBV19	TRBJ1-6	-	CASSISVDNSPLHF	TGTGCCAGTAGTATCTCCGTCGATAATTCACCCCTCCACTTT
-	TRBV19	TRBJ1-1	-	CASSIVFAGRGEAFF	TGTGCCAGTAGTATCGTCTTTGCGGGGAGGGGTGAAGCTTTCTTT
-	TRBV18	TRBJ1-5	-	CASSPEAGNQPQHF	TGTGCCAGCTCACCAGAGGCAGGCAATCAGCCCCAGCATTTT
-	TRBV19	TRBJ1-5	-	CASSETAYNQPQHF	TGTGCCAGTAGTGAGACAGCCTACAATCAGCCCCAGCATTTT
TRBD1	TRBV5-1	TRBJ1-4	once	CASSPQGAYEKLFF	TGCGCCAGCAGCCCACAGGGGGCATACGAAAAACTGTTTTTT
TRBD1	TRBV7-2	TRBJ1-5	-	CASSFRTGTAPSNQPQHF	TGTGCCAGCAGCTTCCGGACAGGGACCGCGCCGAGCAATCAGCCCCAGCATTTT
-	TRBV5-1	TRBJ2-1	-	CASSRLRTEVHNEQFF	TGCGCCAGCAGCCGCCTGCGGACGGAGGTACACAATGAGCAGTTCTTC
-	TRBV5-1	TRBJ2-2	-	CASSFELITGELFF	TGCGCCAGCAGCTTCGAACTTATCACCGGGGAGCTGTTTTTT
TRBD1	TRBV2	TRBJ1-5	-	CASSGGQGIGTNQPQHF	TGTGCCAGCAGTGGGGGACAGGGGATAGGGACCAATCAGCCCCAGCATTTT
TRBD2	TRBV2	TRBJ2-7	-	CASTSTGGAVPYEQYF	TGTGCCAGCACCTCCACGGGGGGGGCAGTTCCCTACGAGCAGTACTTC
TRBD2	TRBV11-1	TRBJ2-7	-	CASSFRLADEYEQYF	TGTGCCAGCAGCTTTCGACTAGCGGACGAATACGAGCAGTACTTC
-	TRBV12-3/TRBV12-4	TRBJ2-2	-	CASSQGFLGELFF	TGTGCCAGCAGCCAGGGTTTTCTTGGGGAGCTGTTTTTT
-	TRBV3-1/TRBV3-2	TRBJ1-2	-	CASSRGLGGYTF	TGTGCCAGCAGCCGCGGGCTTGGTGGCTACACCTTC
TRBD1	TRBV7-8	TRBJ1-1	-	CASSALGQGPGAFF	TGTGCCAGCAGCGCCCTGGGACAGGGCCCTGGGGCTTTCTTT
-	TRBV18	TRBJ2-3	-	CASSPSRDTDTQYF	TGTGCCAGCTCACCATCCAGGGACACAGATACGCAGTATTTT
-	TRBV5-1	TRBJ1-1	-	CASNGVAGSGTEAFF	TGCGCCAGCAATGGGGTTGCGGGCTCGGGGACTGAAGCTTTCTTT
-	TRBV18	TRBJ1-2	-	CASSPQPGIYGYTF	TGTGCCAGCTCACCACAGCCAGGGATCTATGGCTACACCTTC
-	TRBV7-9	TRBJ1-1	-	CASSFPQGAFF	TGTGCCAGCAGCTTCCCTCAGGGGGCTTTCTTT
TRBD2	TRBV28	TRBJ2-7	-	CASSARLAGHEQYF	TGTGCCAGCAGTGCCAGACTAGCAGGCCACGAGCAGTACTTC
-	TRBV27	TRBJ1-1	-	CASSLVRQNTEAFF	TGTGCCAGCAGTTTAGTCAGGCAGAACACTGAAGCTTTCTTT
-	TRBV6-5	TRBJ1-2	-	CASTRSGSLGYGYTF	TGTGCCAGCACTCGAAGCGGCTCACTCGGGTATGGCTACACCTTC
-	TRBV29-1	TRBJ1-2	-	CSVEALQGEAFGYTF	TGCAGCGTTGAAGCCTTACAGGGAGAGGCATTTGGCTACACCTTC
-	TRBV5-4	TRBJ1-2	-	CASSLDRGYGYTF	TGTGCCAGCAGCTTGGATCGGGGCTATGGCTACACCTTC